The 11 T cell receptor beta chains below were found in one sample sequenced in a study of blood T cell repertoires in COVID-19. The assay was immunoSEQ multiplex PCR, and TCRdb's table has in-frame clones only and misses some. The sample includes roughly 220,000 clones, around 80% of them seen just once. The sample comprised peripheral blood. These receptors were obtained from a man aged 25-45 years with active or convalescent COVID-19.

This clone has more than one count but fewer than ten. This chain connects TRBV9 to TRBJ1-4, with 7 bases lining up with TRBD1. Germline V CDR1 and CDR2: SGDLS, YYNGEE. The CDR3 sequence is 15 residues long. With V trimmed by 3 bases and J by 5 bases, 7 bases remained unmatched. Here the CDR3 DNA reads TGTGCCAGCAGCGGGAGGGACAGCCAGAATGAAAAACTGTTTTTT. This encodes CASSGRDSQNEKLFF.

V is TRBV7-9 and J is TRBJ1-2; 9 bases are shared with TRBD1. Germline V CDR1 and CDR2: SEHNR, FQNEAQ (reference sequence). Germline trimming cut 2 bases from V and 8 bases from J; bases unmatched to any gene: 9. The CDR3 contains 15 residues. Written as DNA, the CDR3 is TGTGCCAGCAGCTTAATGGGGGACAGGGAGGAAGGCTACACCTTC. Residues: CASSLMGDREEGYTF.

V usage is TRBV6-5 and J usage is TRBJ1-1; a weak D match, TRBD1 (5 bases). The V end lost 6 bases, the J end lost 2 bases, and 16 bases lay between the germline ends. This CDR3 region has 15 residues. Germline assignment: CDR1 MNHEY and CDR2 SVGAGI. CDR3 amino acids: CASSRRGELNTEAFF. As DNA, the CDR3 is TGTGCCAGCAGCCGACGGGGGGAACTTAACACTGAAGCTTTCTTT.

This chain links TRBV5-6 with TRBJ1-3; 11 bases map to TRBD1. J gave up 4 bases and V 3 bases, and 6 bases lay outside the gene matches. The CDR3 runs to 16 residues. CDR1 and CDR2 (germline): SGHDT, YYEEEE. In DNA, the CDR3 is TGTGCCAGCAGCTACTGGACAGGGGGCTTGGGAAACACCATATATTTT. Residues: CASSYWTGGLGNTIYF.

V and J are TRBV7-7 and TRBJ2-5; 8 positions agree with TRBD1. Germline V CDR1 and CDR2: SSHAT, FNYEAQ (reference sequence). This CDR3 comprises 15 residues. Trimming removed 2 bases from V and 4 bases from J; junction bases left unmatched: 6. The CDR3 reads CASSLRTGRGETQYF. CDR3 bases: TGTGCCAGCAGCTTACGGACAGGGCGTGGAGAGACCCAGTACTTC.

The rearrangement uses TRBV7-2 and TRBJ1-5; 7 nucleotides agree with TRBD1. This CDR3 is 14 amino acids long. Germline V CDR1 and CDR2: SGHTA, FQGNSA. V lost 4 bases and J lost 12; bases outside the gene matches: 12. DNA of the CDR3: TGTGCCAGCAGCTCTACAGGGGCGGGTTCGTTCCAGCATTTT. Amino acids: CASSSTGAGSFQHF.

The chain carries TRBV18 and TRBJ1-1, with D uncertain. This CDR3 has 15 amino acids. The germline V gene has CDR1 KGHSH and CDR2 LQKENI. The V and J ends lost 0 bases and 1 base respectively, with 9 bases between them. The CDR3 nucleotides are TGTGCCAGCTCACCACCGTACAACCGGAACACTGAAGCTTTCTTT. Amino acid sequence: CASSPPYNRNTEAFF.

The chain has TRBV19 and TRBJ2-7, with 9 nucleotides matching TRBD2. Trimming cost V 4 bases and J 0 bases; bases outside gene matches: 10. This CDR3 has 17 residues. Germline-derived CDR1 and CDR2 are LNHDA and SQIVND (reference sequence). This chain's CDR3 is CASSRASGKSYSYEQYF. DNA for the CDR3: TGTGCCAGTAGTAGAGCTAGCGGGAAGAGTTACTCCTACGAGCAGTACTTC.

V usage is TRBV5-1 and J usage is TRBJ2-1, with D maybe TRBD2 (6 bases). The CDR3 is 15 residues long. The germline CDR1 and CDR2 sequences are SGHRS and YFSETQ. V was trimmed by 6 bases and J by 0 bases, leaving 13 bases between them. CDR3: CASMGGLISYNEQFF. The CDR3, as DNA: TGCGCCAGCATGGGGGGACTTATCTCCTACAATGAGCAGTTCTTC.

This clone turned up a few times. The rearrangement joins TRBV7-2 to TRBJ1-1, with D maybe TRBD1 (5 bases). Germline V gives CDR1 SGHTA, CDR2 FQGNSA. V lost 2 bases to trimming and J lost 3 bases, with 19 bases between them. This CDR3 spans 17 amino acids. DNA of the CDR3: TGTGCCAGCAGCTTAATAGTTGTCGGCCGGGGGGACACTGAAGCTTTCTTT. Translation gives CASSLIVVGRGDTEAFF.

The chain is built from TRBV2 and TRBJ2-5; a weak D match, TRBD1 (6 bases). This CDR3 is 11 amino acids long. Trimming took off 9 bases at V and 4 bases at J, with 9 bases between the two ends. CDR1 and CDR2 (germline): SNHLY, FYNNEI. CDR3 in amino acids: CARLGGETQYF. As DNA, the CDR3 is TGTGCCAGGCTAGGGGGAGAGACCCAGTACTTC.